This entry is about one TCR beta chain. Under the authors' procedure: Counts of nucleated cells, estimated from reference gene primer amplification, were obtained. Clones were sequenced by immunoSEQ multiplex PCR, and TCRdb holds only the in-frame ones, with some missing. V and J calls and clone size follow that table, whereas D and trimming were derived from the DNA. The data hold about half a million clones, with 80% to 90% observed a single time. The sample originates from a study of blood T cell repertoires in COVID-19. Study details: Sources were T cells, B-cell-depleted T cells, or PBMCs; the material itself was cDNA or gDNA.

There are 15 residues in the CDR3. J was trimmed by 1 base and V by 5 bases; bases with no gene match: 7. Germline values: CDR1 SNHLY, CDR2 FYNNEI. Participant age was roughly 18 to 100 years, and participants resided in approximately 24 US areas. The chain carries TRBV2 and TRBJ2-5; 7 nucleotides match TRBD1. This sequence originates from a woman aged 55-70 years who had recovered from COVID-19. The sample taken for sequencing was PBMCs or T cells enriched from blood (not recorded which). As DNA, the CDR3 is TGTGCCAGCAGTTTTCAGACAGGGCCCCAAGAGACCCAGTACTTC. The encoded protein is CASSFQTGPQETQYF.